One sample yielded the 17 T cell receptor beta chains listed below, sequenced in a study of cytomegalovirus exposure and HLA in healthy donors listed by TCRdb under 2017. The receptor library was made with the immunoSEQ multiplex PCR assay. For the multiplex PCR, a mixture combining 60 forward primers for TCR Vbeta segments and 13 reverse primers for TCR Jbeta segments was used. TCRdb re-hosts the immuneACCESS table, in-frame sequences only. Its copies lack some clones; in the studies checked, an unresolved V gene accounts for under half of them, and the cause for the rest is not known. The sample has just over 150,000 clones on record, about 73% of them singletons. The top ten hold approximately 3.1% of the sample. Sample: PBMCs. The receptor set was obtained from a woman in her 40s in good health and CMV-seronegative.

V is TRBV2 and J is TRBJ1-3; 7 nucleotides align to TRBD1. Germline V gene sequence: CDR1 SNHLY, CDR2 FYNNEI. With 5 bases clipped from V and 4 bases from J, the junction kept 2 bases outside the gene matches. The CDR3 spans 13 residues. The CDR3 loop is CASSRDRGNTIYF. The CDR3 nucleotides read TGTGCCAGCAGTCGGGACAGAGGAAACACCATATATTTT. Filled out from reference TRBV2 and TRBJ1-3, the complete variable domain reads EPEVTQTPSHQVTQMGQEVILRCVPISNHLYFYWYRQILGQKVEFLVSFYNNEISEKSEIFDDQFSVERPDGSNFTLKIRSTKLEDSAMYFCASSRDRGNTIYFGEGSWLTVV.

The chain joins TRBV23-1 to TRBJ1-3; D unresolved. TRBV23-1 is identified as an open reading frame with a role that is uncertain. This CDR3 region has 14 residues. V lost 6 bases and J 0 bases, leaving 9 bases between the germline ends. CDR3 DNA sequence: TGCGCCAGCAGAAACTCCGGCTCTGGAAACACCATATATTTT. It yields the protein CASRNSGSGNTIYF.

A note on this clone: Other DNA sequences in the same sample also yield this CDR3. V usage is TRBV2 and J usage is TRBJ2-3; TRBD2 matches 7 bases. Trimming cost V 4 bases and J 1 base; bases outside gene matches: 5. CDR1 and CDR2 (germline): SNHLY, FYNNEI. The CDR3 covers 15 residues. CDR3 bases: TGTGCCAGCAGTGGGCGCGGGGGTGGCACAGATACGCAGTATTTT. Protein product: CASSGRGGGTDTQYF.

The J gene is TRBJ2-5, the V gene TRBV28; weak D call: TRBD1 (6 bases). This CDR3 spans 16 amino acids. The ends were cut back, 6 bases at V and 2 bases at J, with 19 bases in the middle. In germline, CDR1 is MDHEN, CDR2 SYDVKM. Written as DNA, the CDR3 is TGTGCCAGCAGCCCACCTCGGACAGCAACACAAGAGACCCAGTACTTC. Its protein is CASSPPRTATQETQYF.

The genes are TRBV19 and TRBJ2-1; 9 bases align to TRBD2. The trim removed 3 bases at V and 4 bases at J, leaving 4 bases unmatched. Germline V gene lookup returns CDR1 LNHDA and CDR2 SQIVND (reference sequence). The length of the CDR3 is 15 residues. The CDR3 loop reads CASSIGSGGYNEQFF. CDR3 DNA: TGTGCCAGTAGTATTGGTAGCGGGGGATACAATGAGCAGTTCTTC. The full variable domain, in which reference TRBV19 and TRBJ2-1 provide the parts outside the CDR3, is DGGITQSPKYLFRKEGQNVTLSCEQNLNHDAMYWYRQDPGQGLRLIYYSQIVNDFQKGDIAEGYSVSREKKESFPLTVTSAQKNPTAFYLCASSIGSGGYNEQFFGPGTRLTVL.

This sequence joins TRBV5-5 and TRBJ1-5, with 7 bases identical to TRBD1. The CDR3 consists of 18 residues. V lost 4 bases, J lost 3 bases, and 16 bases stayed unmatched. Germline V CDR1 and CDR2: SGHKS, YYEKEE (reference sequence). The CDR3 DNA reads as TGTGCCAGCAGCGCAACCGTCAATAGGGGGCCTAACAATCAGCCCCAGCATTTT. This sequence encodes CASSATVNRGPNNQPQHF.

This clone showed up just a few times. This chain links TRBV5-1 with TRBJ2-5; 7 nucleotides agree with TRBD2. Unmatched junction bases numbered 10, after V lost 4 bases and J lost 4 bases. The CDR3 has 15 residues. Germline-derived CDR1 and CDR2 are SGHRS and YFSETQ. CDR3 loop: CASSQHGGSGETQYF. CDR3 in DNA: TGCGCCAGCAGCCAACACGGGGGGAGCGGAGAGACCCAGTACTTC. The full variable domain, with the rest looked up from reference TRBV5-1 and TRBJ2-5, is KAGVTQTPRYLIKTRGQQVTLSCSPISGHRSVSWYQQTPGQGLQFLFEYFSETQRNKGNFPGRFSGRQFSNSRSEMNVSTLELGDSALYLCASSQHGGSGETQYFGPGTRLLVL.

The V call is TRBV2, the J call TRBJ2-7; TRBD2 agrees at 9 bases. V shed 7 bases, J shed 4 bases, and the junction held 8 bases outside the gene matches. Germline V lookup: CDR1 SNHLY, CDR2 FYNNEI. The CDR3 runs 14 residues. The CDR3 DNA is TGTGCCAGCAACGGCGGGGGGGGGCTGTACGAGCAGTACTTC. Its translation is CASNGGGGLYEQYF. Using reference TRBV2 and TRBJ2-7 for the parts outside the CDR3, the full variable domain is EPEVTQTPSHQVTQMGQEVILRCVPISNHLYFYWYRQILGQKVEFLVSFYNNEISEKSEIFDDQFSVERPDGSNFTLKIRSTKLEDSAMYFCASNGGGGLYEQYFGPGTRLTVT.

This chain joins TRBV4-1 and TRBJ2-1; D is unresolved. From germline, CDR1 is MGHRA and CDR2 YSYEKL. This CDR3 region has 16 residues. The germline V and J ends were trimmed by 3 bases and 4 bases, with 16 bases remaining between them. In DNA, the CDR3 is TGCGCCAGCAGCCATCTGTCAGGTCGGAAATACAATGAGCAGTTCTTC. Translating it yields CASSHLSGRKYNEQFF.

The genes are TRBV5-1 and TRBJ1-1, with 9 bases aligning to TRBD1. With 1 base clipped from V and 0 bases from J, the junction kept 4 bases outside the gene matches. Germline CDR1 SGHRS, CDR2 YFSETQ. CDR3 length: 16 residues. The CDR3 DNA reads TGCGCCAGCAGCTTGCAGACAGGGGGAATGAACACTGAAGCTTTCTTT. It codes for CASSLQTGGMNTEAFF.

The chain links TRBV18 to TRBJ1-2; 8 nucleotides align to TRBD1. The CDR3 is 16 amino acids. Germline CDR1 KGHSH, CDR2 LQKENI. The J segment lost 3 bases and the V segment lost 3 bases, leaving 9 bases of the junction unmatched. The CDR3 DNA reads TGTGCCAGCTCACCGATTTTATTACAGGGGGACTATGGCTACACCTTC. It is translated as CASSPILLQGDYGYTF.

The chain links TRBV29-1 to TRBJ1-1; D possibly corresponds to TRBD1 (5 bases). The germline CDR1 and CDR2 sequences are SQVTM and ANQGSEA. The CDR3 runs 14 residues. V lost 0 bases, J lost 5 bases, and 13 bases lay in between. CDR3 region: CSVEDWDSGTEAFF. In DNA form, the CDR3 reads TGCAGCGTTGAAGATTGGGACTCGGGGACTGAAGCTTTCTTT. Full variable domain (missing parts from reference TRBV29-1 and TRBJ1-1): SAVISQKPSRDICQRGTSLTIQCQVDSQVTMMFWYRQQPGQSLTLIATANQGSEATYESGFVIDKFPISRPNLTFSTLTVSNMSPEDSSIYLCSVEDWDSGTEAFFGQGTRLTVV.

The CDR3 DNA reads TGTGCCAGTAGTATAAGGGCCCCGGGACAGGGGGCTGGAAACACCATATATTTT. Translated, it gives CASSIRAPGQGAGNTIYF. V gene TRBV19 combines with J gene TRBJ1-3; 11 bases are shared with TRBD1. Germline assignment: CDR1 LNHDA and CDR2 SQIVND (reference sequence). The CDR3 consists of 18 residues. V was pared by 2 bases and J by 2 bases, with 8 bases of the junction left unmatched.

The chain carries TRBV10-3 and TRBJ1-5, with D possibly TRBD1 on 5 matching bases. The CDR3 is 16 amino acids. The germline gives CDR1 ENHRY, CDR2 SYGVKD. With 6 bases removed from V and 6 bases from J, the gap between germline ends came to 21 bases. This chain's CDR3 is CAIREAETVESQPQHF. The CDR3 DNA follows: TGTGCCATCAGGGAAGCAGAGACAGTGGAGAGTCAGCCCCAGCATTTT.

The V gene is TRBV5-4, the J gene TRBJ2-7; no clear D gene. The CDR3 is 13 amino acids. Trimming took off 1 base at V and 2 bases at J, with 7 bases between the two ends. The germline V gene has CDR1 SGHNT and CDR2 YYREEE (reference sequence). This CDR3 reads CASSLRGTYEQYF. CDR3 sequence (DNA): TGTGCCAGCAGCTTGAGAGGTACCTACGAGCAGTACTTC.

The J gene is TRBJ2-1, the V gene TRBV7-3; D uncertain. Germline V gene sequence: CDR1 SGHTA, CDR2 FQGTGA. The V end was cut by 0 bases, the J end by 3 bases, with 12 bases between. The CDR3 totals 16 residues. The CDR3 DNA follows: TGTGCCAGCAGCTTAACACCTAGTATAGACTACAATGAGCAGTTCTTC. Protein: CASSLTPSIDYNEQFF.

J is TRBJ2-3 and V is TRBV6-1; 7 bases match TRBD1. CDR1 MNHNS and CDR2 SASEGT come from the germline V gene. Trimming removed 4 bases from V and 4 bases from J; junction bases left unmatched: 20. CDR3 length: 19 amino acids. The CDR3 bases are TGTGCCAGCAGTGCGAACCGGGACAGTCACCTTTTTCGCCCAGATACGCAGTATTTT. It specifies CASSANRDSHLFRPDTQYF.